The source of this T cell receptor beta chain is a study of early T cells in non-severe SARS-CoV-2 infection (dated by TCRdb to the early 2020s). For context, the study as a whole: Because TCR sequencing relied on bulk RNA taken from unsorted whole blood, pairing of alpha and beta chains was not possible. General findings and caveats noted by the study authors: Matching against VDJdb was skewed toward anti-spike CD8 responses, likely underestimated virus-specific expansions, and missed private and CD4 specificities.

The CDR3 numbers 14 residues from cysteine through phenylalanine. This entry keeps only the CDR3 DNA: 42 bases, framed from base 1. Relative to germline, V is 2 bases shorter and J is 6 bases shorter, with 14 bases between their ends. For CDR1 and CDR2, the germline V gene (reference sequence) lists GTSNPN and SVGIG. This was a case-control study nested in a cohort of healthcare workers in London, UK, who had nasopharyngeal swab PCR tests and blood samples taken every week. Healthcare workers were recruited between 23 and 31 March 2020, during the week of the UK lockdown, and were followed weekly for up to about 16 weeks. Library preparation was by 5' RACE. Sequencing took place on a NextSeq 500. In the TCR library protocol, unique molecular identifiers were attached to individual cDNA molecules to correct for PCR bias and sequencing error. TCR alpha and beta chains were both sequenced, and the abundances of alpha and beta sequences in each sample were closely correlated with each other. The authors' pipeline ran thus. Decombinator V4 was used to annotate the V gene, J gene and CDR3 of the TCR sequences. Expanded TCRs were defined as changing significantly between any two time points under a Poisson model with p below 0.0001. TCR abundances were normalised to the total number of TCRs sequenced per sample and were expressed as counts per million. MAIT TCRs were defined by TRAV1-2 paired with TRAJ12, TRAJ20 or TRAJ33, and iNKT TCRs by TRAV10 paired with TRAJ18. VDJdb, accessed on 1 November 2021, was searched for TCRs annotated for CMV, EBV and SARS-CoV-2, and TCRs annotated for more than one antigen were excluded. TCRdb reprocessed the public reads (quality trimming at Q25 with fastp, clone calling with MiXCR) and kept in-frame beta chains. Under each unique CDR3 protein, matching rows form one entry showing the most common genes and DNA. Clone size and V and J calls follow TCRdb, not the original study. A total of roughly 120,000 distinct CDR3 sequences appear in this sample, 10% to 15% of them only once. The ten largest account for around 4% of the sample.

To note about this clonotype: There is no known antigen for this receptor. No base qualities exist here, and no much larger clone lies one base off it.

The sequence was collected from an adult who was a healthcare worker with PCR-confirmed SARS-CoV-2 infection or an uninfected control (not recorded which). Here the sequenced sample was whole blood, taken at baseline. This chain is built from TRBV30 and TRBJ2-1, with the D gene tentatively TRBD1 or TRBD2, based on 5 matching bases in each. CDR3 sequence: CAWSRAREINEQFF. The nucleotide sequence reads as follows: TGTGCCTGGAGTCGCGCCAGGGAGATCAATGAGCAGTTCTTC.